A single sample is the source of the 17 T cell receptor beta chains below, sequenced in a study of cytomegalovirus exposure and HLA in healthy donors. The PCR contained 60 Vbeta and 13 Jbeta primers. Data came from immunoSEQ multiplex PCR; TCRdb stores just in-frame clones and leaves some out. Counted here are over 150,000 clones, 80% to 90% occurring once; the ten biggest clones make up around 4.9%. Sequences were obtained from PBMCs. Receptors were obtained from a girl aged 10 to 17 in good health and CMV-seropositive.

V is TRBV7-2 and J is TRBJ1-2, with D unclear. The CDR3 length is 14 residues. Trimming took off 4 bases at V and 8 bases at J, with 17 bases between the two ends. CDR1 is SGHTA and CDR2 is FQGNSA in the germline V gene. The chain's CDR3 is CASSYLPGGEGYTF. The CDR3 nucleotides are TGTGCCAGCAGCTACCTTCCGGGTGGTGAGGGCTACACCTTC.

This chain connects TRBV7-9 to TRBJ2-7; D possibly corresponds to TRBD1 (6 bases). This CDR3 is 15 amino acids long. The germline V gene encodes CDR1 SEHNR and CDR2 FQNEAQ (reference sequence). V shed 2 bases and J shed 0 bases, with 11 bases lying between them. As DNA, the CDR3 is TGTGCCAGCAGCTTAACTCTCAGGGGCTCCTACGAGCAGTACTTC. Translated: CASSLTLRGSYEQYF.

The CDR3 DNA follows: TGTGCCACCAGCGAGACAGGGAGAGGGGATGAGCAGTTCTTC. Encoded protein: CATSETGRGDEQFF. The chain links TRBV15 to TRBJ2-1; 7 bases are shared with TRBD1. The CDR3 is made up of 14 amino acids. V lost 5 bases, J lost 8 bases, and 9 bases stayed unmatched. Germline CDR1 and CDR2: LNHNV and YYDKDF (reference sequence).

The chain has TRBV4-1 and TRBJ1-1, with TRBD1 as a possible D gene (5 bases). CDR3 length equals 14 residues. CDR1 MGHRA and CDR2 YSYEKL come from the germline V gene. Trimming took off 0 bases at V and 3 bases at J, with 8 bases between the two ends. CDR3 bases: TGCGCCAGCAGCCAAGATTCAGGGTACACTGAAGCTTTCTTT. It is translated as CASSQDSGYTEAFF.

This clone has just one count. The J gene is TRBJ1-2, the V gene TRBV27, with TRBD1 matching over 10 bases. The CDR3 length is 17 residues. The V gene's germline CDR1 is MNHEY and CDR2 SMNVEV (reference sequence). J gave up 4 bases and V 6 bases, and 14 bases lay outside the gene matches. CDR3 coding DNA: TGTGCCAGCAGCCTCTATCCCCGGGACAGGGGAACCTATGGCTACACCTTC. Translated: CASSLYPRDRGTYGYTF.

CDR3 residues: CASSLYGQASPSSYEQYF. In nucleotides, the CDR3 is TGTGCCAGCAGCCTATACGGACAGGCCTCCCCAAGCTCCTACGAGCAGTACTTC. The gene calls are TRBV11-2 and TRBJ2-7, with TRBD1 identical over 7 bases. After removal of 5 bases from V and 0 bases from J, the junction contained 16 bases not matched to a gene. The CDR3 totals 18 residues. Looked up from germline, CDR1 is SGHAT and CDR2 is FQNNGV.

This chain joins TRBV11-2 and TRBJ1-6, with a tentative D call TRBD1 (5 bases). The CDR3 has 15 residues. Germline values: CDR1 SGHAT, CDR2 FQNNGV. Trimming cost V 0 bases and J 8 bases, with 11 bases left between them. CDR3 loop: CASSLDLRTHSPLHF. DNA for the CDR3: TGTGCCAGCAGCTTAGATCTGAGGACACATTCACCCCTCCACTTT. The whole variable domain, remainder taken from reference TRBV11-2 and TRBJ1-6, is EAGVAQSPRYKIIEKRQSVAFWCNPISGHATLYWYQQILGQGPKLLIQFQNNGVVDDSQLPKDRFSAERLKGVDSTLKIQPAKLEDSAVYLCASSLDLRTHSPLHFGNGTRLTVT.

The chain carries TRBV6-5 and TRBJ1-1; no firm D call. CDR3 length: 13 amino acids. Trimming stripped 2 bases from V and 4 bases from J, with 8 bases between. Germline loops: CDR1 MNHEY, CDR2 SVGAGI. The CDR3 spells CASSYSGFTEAFF. The DNA for the CDR3 is TGTGCCAGCAGTTACAGCGGATTCACTGAAGCTTTCTTT.

The gene calls are TRBV7-9 and TRBJ1-2; D is uncertain. CDR3 length equals 14 residues. Trimming pared 0 bases from V and 0 bases from J, leaving 5 bases between. The germline V gene has CDR1 SEHNR and CDR2 FQNEAQ (reference sequence). The CDR3 region is CASSLAAANYGYTF. The CDR3 DNA reads TGTGCCAGCAGCTTAGCCGCGGCTAACTATGGCTACACCTTC.

This clone was seen only a few times. CDR3: CASTAGQNTDTQYF. CDR3 DNA sequence: TGTGCCAGCACCGCGGGACAGAACACAGATACGCAGTATTTT. The chain uses TRBV5-8 and TRBJ2-3, with a weak D call TRBD1 (7 bases). V lost 6 bases and J lost 2, with 13 bases in between. Germline V gene data show CDR1 as SGHTS and CDR2 as YDEGEE. The CDR3 has 14 amino acids. The whole variable domain, remainder taken from reference TRBV5-8 and TRBJ2-3, is EAGVTQSPTHLIKTRGQQATLRCSPISGHTSVYWYQQALGLGLQFLLWYDEGEERNRGNFPPRFSGRQFPNYSSELNVNALELEDSALYLCASTAGQNTDTQYFGPGTRLTVL.

The chain links TRBV7-8 to TRBJ2-2; a weak D match, TRBD2 (6 bases). CDR1 is SGHVS and CDR2 is FQNEAQ in the germline V gene. The CDR3 spans 15 residues. V dropped 1 base and J dropped 7 bases, with 13 bases sitting between them. The CDR3 sequence is CASSLDGGTGGELFF. The CDR3 DNA is TGTGCCAGCAGCTTAGACGGGGGAACGGGCGGGGAGCTGTTTTTT. Looking up the rest from reference TRBV7-8 and TRBJ2-2 gives the full variable domain: GAGVSQSPRYKVAKRGQDVALRCDPISGHVSLFWYQQALGQGPEFLTYFQNEAQLDKSGLPSDRFFAERPEGSVSTLKIQRTQQEDSAVYLCASSLDGGTGGELFFGEGSRLTVL.

The chain is built from TRBV5-6 and TRBJ1-5, with a weak D call TRBD1 (5 bases). CDR3 size: 13 residues. The V gene lost 3 bases and the J gene lost 4 bases, with 8 bases spanning the gap. Germline V CDR1 and CDR2: SGHDT, YYEEEE. The CDR3 nucleotides are TGTGCCAGCAGCTCCTCAGGGAATCAGCCCCAGCATTTT. Translating gives CASSSSGNQPQHF.

V and J are TRBV30 and TRBJ1-5; 8 nucleotides align to TRBD1. V was clipped by 2 bases and J by 5 bases; unmatched bases: 14. Germline CDR1 is GTSNPN and CDR2 is SVGIG (reference sequence). The length of the CDR3 is 17 residues. Here the CDR3 DNA reads TGTGCCTGGAGTATTCCTTGGGGCAGGGGGCGAGATCAGCCCCAGCATTTT. This sequence encodes CAWSIPWGRGRDQPQHF.

Concerning this clone: Other DNA sequences in the same sample also yield this CDR3. This CDR3 is CASSYRRGMNTEAFF. Here the CDR3 DNA reads TGTGCCAGCAGTTACCGGCGGGGGATGAACACTGAAGCTTTCTTT. This sequence joins TRBV6-5 and TRBJ1-1; tentatively, D is TRBD1 (5 bases). The germline V gene has CDR1 MNHEY and CDR2 SVGAGI. The CDR3 is 15 amino acids. V lost 2 bases and J lost 0, with 10 bases in between.

The chain uses TRBV19 and TRBJ2-1; 11 bases match TRBD1. This CDR3 is 15 amino acids long. The germline V gene has CDR1 LNHDA and CDR2 SQIVND (reference sequence). Losses at the gene ends were 6 bases for V and 10 bases for J; bases not matched to a gene: 11. The CDR3 is CASRPGQGALGEQFF. DNA of the CDR3: TGTGCCAGTAGGCCAGGACAGGGGGCCCTTGGCGAGCAGTTCTTC.

The V and J genes are TRBV19 and TRBJ2-5, with 7 positions matching TRBD2. The ends lost 5 bases at V and 5 bases at J; junction bases unmatched: 5. This CDR3 comprises 13 residues. Germline V gene data show CDR1 as LNHDA and CDR2 as SQIVND (reference sequence). CDR3 in amino acids: CASSFREGETQYF. The CDR3 region has the DNA TGTGCCAGTAGTTTCAGGGAGGGGGAGACCCAGTACTTC.

This chain links TRBV6-6 with TRBJ2-7, with D perhaps TRBD1 (6 bases). Germline V gives CDR1 MNHNY, CDR2 SVGAGI (reference sequence). V was clipped by 5 bases and J by 3 bases, with 11 bases between them. This CDR3 region has 13 residues. This CDR3 reads CASSTGHIYEQYF. The CDR3 DNA sequence: TGTGCCAGCAGTACGGGACACATCTACGAGCAGTACTTC.